The clone carrying this TCR beta chain has more than one count but fewer than ten. Its antigen is not known. A junction end diverges from the germline sequence, so it may reflect a read error. This specimen comes from a study of STAT5B mutations in CD4+ large granular lymphocyte leukemia. Across the whole study: The CDR3 'QG' motif was associated with a particular HLA allele among healthy donors.

Clones were sequenced by immunoSEQ multiplex PCR, and TCRdb holds only the in-frame ones, with some missing. This sample has about 29,000 clones; about three quarters occur once, and the top ten carry roughly 0.98%. This CDR3 is built from 15 residues. The germline CDR1 and CDR2 sequences are SSHAT and FNYEAQ (reference sequence). Study results and caveats: Patient CD4-sorted repertoires stayed more clonal than healthy ones after leukemic-clone removal. No patients shared main leukemic clonotypes, though less than 30% appeared at low frequency elsewhere. Compared with healthy controls (2/35), patient top clones favored TRBV06 (8/27).

The sequenced material came from CD4+ T cells from blood buffy coats. This chain links TRBV7-7 with TRBJ2-2; D remains unclear. This TCR was recovered from a human donor in good health. The CDR3 DNA reads as TGTGCTAGCAGCTTAGGGCACACGAACACCGGGGAGCTGTTTTTT. Encoded protein: CASSLGHTNTGELFF. Full variable domain (outside the CDR3, taken from reference TRBV7-7 and TRBJ2-2): GAGVSQSPRYKVTKRGQDVTLRCDPISSHATLYWYQQALGQGPEFLTYFNYEAQPDKSGLPSDRFSAERPEGSISTLTIQRTEQRDSAMYRCASSLGHTNTGELFFGEGSRLTVL.